Listed here are 14 T cell receptor beta chains from one sample, sequenced in a study of response to subunit inactivated influenza vaccine. TCRdb reanalysed the RT-PCR reads using MiXCR and keeps one entry per CDR3 protein. The sample has 200,000 to 250,000 distinct CDR3 sequences, approximately 12% seen once. The sequencing here drew on non-naive T cells sorted from PBMCs, taken 14 days before vaccination. The receptors were sampled from a man aged 45 to 65 who received an inactivated influenza vaccine.

CDR3 residues: CASREDNEQFF. In DNA, the CDR3 is TGTGCCAGCAGGGAAGACAATGAGCAGTTCTTC. V is TRBV12-3 or TRBV12-4 and J is TRBJ2-1; D gene ambiguous. V was trimmed by 6 bases and J by 5 bases, leaving 5 bases between them. This CDR3 region has 11 residues.

The J gene is TRBJ2-3, the V gene TRBV27, with TRBD2 matching 11 bases. Germline CDR1 MNHEY, CDR2 SMNVEV (reference sequence). J was trimmed by 4 bases and V by 6 bases; bases with no gene match: 9. The CDR3 is made up of 16 amino acids. The CDR3 spells CASRRASGRWADTQYF. The CDR3 DNA reads TGTGCCAGCAGGCGAGCTAGCGGGAGGTGGGCAGATACGCAGTATTTT.

The table lists this clonotype with a few counts. V is TRBV9 and J is TRBJ1-1; D remains ambiguous. The germline V gene encodes CDR1 SGDLS and CDR2 YYNGEE. Trimming removed 0 bases from V and 1 base from J, with 10 bases in between. The CDR3 sequence is 15 residues long. The DNA for the CDR3 is TGTGCCAGCAGCGTAGGTTCCCGACAGAACACTGAAGCTTTCTTT. Its translation is CASSVGSRQNTEAFF.

This clonotype was counted only a few times. The V gene is TRBV18, the J gene TRBJ2-3; unclear D gene. V lost 4 bases to trimming and J lost 2 bases, with 13 bases between them. CDR3 length equals 15 residues. Germline loops: CDR1 KGHSH, CDR2 LQKENI. The CDR3 reads CASSQPALDTDTQYF. The CDR3, as DNA: TGTGCCAGCTCACAACCGGCCTTGGACACAGATACGCAGTATTTT. The entire variable domain, with the rest obtained from reference TRBV18 and TRBJ2-3, is as follows: NAGVMQNPRHLVRRRGQEARLRCSPMKGHSHVYWYRQLPEEGLKFMVYLQKENIIDESGMPKERFSAEFPKEGPSILRIQQVVRGDSAAYFCASSQPALDTDTQYFGPGTRLTVL.

This clonotype came up many times. The CDR3, as DNA: TGTGCCAGCAGTAAGGCTGCCGGGGCCAACGTCCTGACTTTC. This translates into CASSKAAGANVLTF. V gene TRBV6-2 or TRBV6-3 combines with J gene TRBJ2-6; D is unclear. The CDR3 runs 14 residues. V lost 5 bases to trimming and J lost 4 bases, with 9 bases between them. Germline values: CDR1 MNHEY, CDR2 SVGEGT.

The J gene is TRBJ2-6, the V gene TRBV5-4; D is unresolved. V lost 4 bases and J lost 2, with 10 bases in between. The germline V gene has CDR1 SGHNT and CDR2 YYREEE (reference sequence). The CDR3 extends over 15 amino acids. The CDR3 is CASSPTLAGANVLTF. The CDR3 bases are TGTGCCAGCAGCCCCACTCTTGCTGGGGCCAACGTCCTGACTTTC.

This sequence joins TRBV7-2 and TRBJ2-7; perhaps TRBD2 as D (6 bases). The germline V and J ends were trimmed by 1 base and 7 bases, with 14 bases remaining between them. Looked up from germline, CDR1 is SGHTA and CDR2 is FQGNSA. The CDR3 length is 14 residues. The CDR3 DNA reads TGTGCCAGCAGCTTAGACGCAGGCGCGGGGGAGCAGTACTTC. Amino acid sequence: CASSLDAGAGEQYF.

The CDR3 DNA reads TGTGCCAGCAGCAGGGGACAGGGAGGACGCGAGCAGTACTTC. Residues: CASSRGQGGREQYF. The chain recombines TRBV7-9 with TRBJ2-7; 9 bases line up with TRBD1. J gave up 6 bases and V 5 bases, and 8 bases lay outside the gene matches. This CDR3 has 14 amino acids. Looked up from germline, CDR1 is SEHNR and CDR2 is FQNEAQ (reference sequence).

This clonotype appeared a few times. This sequence joins TRBV28 and TRBJ2-5, with D perhaps given as TRBD1 or TRBD2 (5 bases each). Germline V CDR1 and CDR2: MDHEN, SYDVKM. The CDR3 contains 15 residues. V shed 5 bases and J shed 3 bases, with 16 bases lying between them. The CDR3 loop reads CASSRRDPLEETQYF. The CDR3 DNA is TGTGCCAGCAGTCGCCGGGACCCGTTGGAAGAGACCCAGTACTTC.

This clonotype came up many times. The V and J genes are TRBV29-1 and TRBJ2-7, with 8 bases matching TRBD1. This CDR3 region has 14 residues. CDR1 is SQVTM and CDR2 is ANQGSEA in the germline V gene. The V and J ends lost 3 bases and 0 bases, in that order; junction bases with no gene match: 4. The CDR3 here is CSVEGQDSSYEQYF. In DNA, the CDR3 is TGCAGCGTTGAGGGACAGGATAGCTCCTACGAGCAGTACTTC.

This clonotype was counted between two and nine times. The chain has TRBV6-1 and TRBJ1-3, with D possibly being TRBD1 (5 bases). V was shortened by 2 bases and J by 1 base, with 9 bases between the two germline ends. CDR1 and CDR2 from the germline V gene are MNHNS and SASEGT. The CDR3 totals 15 residues. This chain's CDR3 is CASSETGRSGNTIYF. CDR3 sequence (DNA): TGTGCCAGCAGTGAAACGGGGCGATCTGGAAACACCATATATTTT.

This clonotype was recorded many times. V usage is TRBV27 and J usage is TRBJ2-1; possible D gene TRBD2, 6 bases. Germline lookup yields CDR1 MNHEY and CDR2 SMNVEV (reference sequence). Trimming pared 3 bases from V and 9 bases from J, leaving 18 bases between. This CDR3 is 15 amino acids long. The CDR3 reads CASSLEGPKYLEQFF. CDR3 in DNA: TGTGCCAGCAGTTTGGAGGGACCAAAGTATCTTGAGCAGTTCTTC.

This clonotype was seen ten or more times. The genes are TRBV7-2 and TRBJ1-1; D might be TRBD1 (6 bases). The V end lost 5 bases, the J end lost 1 base, and 11 bases lay between the germline ends. From germline, CDR1 is SGHTA and CDR2 FQGNSA. The CDR3 is made up of 14 amino acids. CDR3: CASSPGTTNTEAFF. DNA for the CDR3: TGTGCCAGCAGCCCCGGGACAACGAACACTGAAGCTTTCTTT.

In its sample, this clonotype was seen a few times. The J gene is TRBJ1-2, the V gene TRBV29-1; D is perhaps TRBD1 (5 bases). Looked up from germline, CDR1 is SQVTM and CDR2 is ANQGSEA. V lost 1 base to trimming and J lost 4 bases, with 16 bases between them. The CDR3 is 15 amino acids. CDR3: CSVEGSRDSRYGYTF. The DNA for the CDR3 is TGCAGCGTTGAAGGTAGTAGGGACTCCCGCTATGGCTACACCTTC.